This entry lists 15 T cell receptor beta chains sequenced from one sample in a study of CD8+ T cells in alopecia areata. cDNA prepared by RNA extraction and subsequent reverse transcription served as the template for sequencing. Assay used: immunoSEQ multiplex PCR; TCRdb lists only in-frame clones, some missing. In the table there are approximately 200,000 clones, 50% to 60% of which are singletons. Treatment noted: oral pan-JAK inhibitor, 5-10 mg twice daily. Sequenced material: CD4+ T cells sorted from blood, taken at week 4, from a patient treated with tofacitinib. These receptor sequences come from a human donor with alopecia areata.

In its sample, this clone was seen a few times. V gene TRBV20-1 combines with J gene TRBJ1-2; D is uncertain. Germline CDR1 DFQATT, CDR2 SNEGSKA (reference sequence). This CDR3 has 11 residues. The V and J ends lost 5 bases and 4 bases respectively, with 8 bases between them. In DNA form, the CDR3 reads TGCAGTGCTGAGCGGGGCTATGGCTACACCTTC. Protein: CSAERGYGYTF.

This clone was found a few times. The CDR3 nucleotides are TGTGCCAGCAGCCTGAACAGGGGAACTGAAGCTTTCTTT. The encoded protein is CASSLNRGTEAFF. The gene calls are TRBV28 and TRBJ1-1, with 7 bases identical to TRBD1. V lost 6 bases to trimming and J lost 5 bases; unmatched junction nucleotides: 6. Germline values: CDR1 MDHEN, CDR2 SYDVKM. The CDR3 runs to 13 residues.

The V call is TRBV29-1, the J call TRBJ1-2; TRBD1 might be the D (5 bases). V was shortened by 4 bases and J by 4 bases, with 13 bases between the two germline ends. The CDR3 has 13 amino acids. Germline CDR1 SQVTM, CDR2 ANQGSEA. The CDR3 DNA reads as TGCAGCGTTGTAACGACGGGGGGCTATGGCTACACCTTC. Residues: CSVVTTGGYGYTF.

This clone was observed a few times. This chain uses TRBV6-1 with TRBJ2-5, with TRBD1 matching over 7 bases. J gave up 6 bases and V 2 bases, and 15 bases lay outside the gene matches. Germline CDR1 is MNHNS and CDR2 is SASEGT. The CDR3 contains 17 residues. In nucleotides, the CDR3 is TGTGCCAGCAGTGAAACTTGGGGACAGCGGAGAGTGAAGACCCAGTACTTC. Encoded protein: CASSETWGQRRVKTQYF.

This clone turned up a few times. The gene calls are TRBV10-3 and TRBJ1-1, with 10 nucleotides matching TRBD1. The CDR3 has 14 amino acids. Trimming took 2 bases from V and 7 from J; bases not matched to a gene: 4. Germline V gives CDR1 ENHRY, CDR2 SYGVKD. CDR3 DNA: TGTGCCATCAGTGAGAGCCGGGACAGGGGTGAAGCTTTCTTT. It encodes CAISESRDRGEAFF.

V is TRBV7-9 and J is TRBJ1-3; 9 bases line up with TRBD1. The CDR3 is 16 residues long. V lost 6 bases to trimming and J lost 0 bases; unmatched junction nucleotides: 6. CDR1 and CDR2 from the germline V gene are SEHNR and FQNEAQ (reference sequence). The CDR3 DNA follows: TGTGCCAGCAGTCGTTACAGGGGGCTCTCTGGAAACACCATATATTTT. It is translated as CASSRYRGLSGNTIYF.

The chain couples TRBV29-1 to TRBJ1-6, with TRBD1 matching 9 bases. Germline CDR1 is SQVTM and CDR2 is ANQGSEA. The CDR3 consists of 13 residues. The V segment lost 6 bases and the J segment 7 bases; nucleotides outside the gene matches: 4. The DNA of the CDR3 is TGCAGCGTGCTACAGGGGGCCAATTCACCCCTCCACTTT. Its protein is CSVLQGANSPLHF.

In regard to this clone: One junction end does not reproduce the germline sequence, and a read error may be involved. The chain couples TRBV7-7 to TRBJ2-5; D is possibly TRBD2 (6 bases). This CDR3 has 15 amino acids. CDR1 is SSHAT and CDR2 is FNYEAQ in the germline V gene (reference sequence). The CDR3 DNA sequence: TGTGCTAGCAGCCCGGCGGGGCCTAAGGGAGAGACCCAGTACTTC. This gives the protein CASSPAGPKGETQYF.

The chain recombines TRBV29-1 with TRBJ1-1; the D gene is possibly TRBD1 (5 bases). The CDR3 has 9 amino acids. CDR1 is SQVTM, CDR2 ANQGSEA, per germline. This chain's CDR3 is CRDRDLAFF. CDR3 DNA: TGCAGGGACCGGGACCTGGCTTTCTTT.

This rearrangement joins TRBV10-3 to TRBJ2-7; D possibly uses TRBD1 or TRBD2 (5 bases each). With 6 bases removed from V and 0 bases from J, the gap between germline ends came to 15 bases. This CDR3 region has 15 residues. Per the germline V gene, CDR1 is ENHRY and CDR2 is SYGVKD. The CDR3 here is CAISRRDAYSYEQYF. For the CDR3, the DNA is TGTGCCATCAGCCGCCGGGACGCCTACTCCTACGAGCAGTACTTC.

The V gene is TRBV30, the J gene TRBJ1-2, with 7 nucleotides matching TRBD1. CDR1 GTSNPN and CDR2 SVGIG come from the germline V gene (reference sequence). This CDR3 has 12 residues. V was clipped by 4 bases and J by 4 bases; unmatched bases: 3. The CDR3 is CAWTPGGYGYTF. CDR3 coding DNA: TGTGCCTGGACGCCAGGGGGCTATGGCTACACCTTC.

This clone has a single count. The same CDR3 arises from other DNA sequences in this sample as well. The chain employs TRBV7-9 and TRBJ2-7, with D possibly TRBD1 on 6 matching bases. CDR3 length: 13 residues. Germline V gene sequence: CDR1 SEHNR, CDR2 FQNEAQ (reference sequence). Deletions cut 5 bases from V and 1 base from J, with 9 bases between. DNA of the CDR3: TGTGCCAGCAGCCGCACAGGGTCCTACGAGCAGTACTTC. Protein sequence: CASSRTGSYEQYF. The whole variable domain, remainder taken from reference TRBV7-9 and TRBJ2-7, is DTGVSQNPRHKITKRGQNVTFRCDPISEHNRLYWYRQTLGQGPEFLTYFQNEAQLEKSRLLSDRFSAERPKGSFSTLEIQRTEQGDSAMYLCASSRTGSYEQYFGPGTRLTVT.

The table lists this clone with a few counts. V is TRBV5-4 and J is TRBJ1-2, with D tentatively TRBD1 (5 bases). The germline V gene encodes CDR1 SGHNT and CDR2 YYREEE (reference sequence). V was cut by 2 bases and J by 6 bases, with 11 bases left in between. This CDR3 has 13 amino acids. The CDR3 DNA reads TGTGCCAGCAGCTTACTCGGCAGGGATGGCTACACCTTC. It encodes CASSLLGRDGYTF.

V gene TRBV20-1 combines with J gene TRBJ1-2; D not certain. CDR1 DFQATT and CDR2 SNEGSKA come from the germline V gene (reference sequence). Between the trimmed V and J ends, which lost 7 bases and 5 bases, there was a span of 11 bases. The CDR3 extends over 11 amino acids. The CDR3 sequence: CSVGWEYGYTF. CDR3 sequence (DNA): TGCAGTGTCGGGTGGGAATATGGCTACACCTTC.

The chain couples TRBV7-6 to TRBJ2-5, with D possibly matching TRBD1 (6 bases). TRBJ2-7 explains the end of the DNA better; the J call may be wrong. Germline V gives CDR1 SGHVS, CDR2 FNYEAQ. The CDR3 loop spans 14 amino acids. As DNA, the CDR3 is TGTGCCAGCAGCGTGGCCAGGGGTTTCAGCGAGCAGTACTTC. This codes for CASSVARGFSEQYF.